This T cell receptor beta chain derives from a study of T cells in Graves' hyperthyroidism and ophthalmopathy. Study background: Peripheral blood was drawn at first diagnosis, prior to all treatment.

The TCR beta CDR3 regions underwent amplification using RNA transcripts as the source. First-round RT-PCR of the TCR CDR3 relied on the HTBI primer set. TCRdb independently ran MiXCR on the multiplex PCR reads; one entry per CDR3 protein. The repertoire has roughly 380,000 distinct CDR3 sequences, approximately 14% of them found once; the top ten carry around 5.3%. Germline CDR1 LGHDT, CDR2 YNNKEL (reference sequence). V dropped 0 bases and J dropped 7 bases, with 10 bases sitting between them. The length of the CDR3 is 14 residues. The hyperthyroidism patients had all been newly diagnosed, and their disease duration was under 2 months. Their ages ranged from 18 to 65 years. Exclusion of patients followed from uncontrolled infection, other autoimmune disease, pregnancy or lactation. This clonotype was counted many times.

The chain is built from TRBV3-1 and TRBJ2-1; D might be TRBD1 (5 bases). This sequence was found in a young woman with Graves' hyperthyroidism. The sample consisted of blood. The CDR3 is CASSQDARVNEQFF. CDR3 DNA: TGTGCCAGCAGCCAAGATGCCAGGGTTAATGAGCAGTTCTTC.